This entry lists 26 T cell receptor beta chains sequenced from one sample in a study of immune evolution from preneoplasia to lung adenocarcinoma. Repertoires were generated with immunoSEQ multiplex PCR, while TCRdb's copy carries only in-frame clones and drops some. Of around 7,000 clones in the sample, roughly 80% were seen once. The sequenced material came from FFPE atypical adenomatous hyperplasia tissue from the lung. Subset in this sample: atypical adenomatous hyperplasia (AAH), lung preneoplasia. These receptors were collected from a donor at least 70 years old with lung adenocarcinoma. Some clones in this sample may be carry-over from other donors' samples.

The rearrangement links TRBV6-1 to TRBJ2-1; D unresolved. This CDR3 has 13 amino acids. The V end lost 2 bases, the J end lost 1 base, and 3 bases lay between the germline ends. CDR1 and CDR2 from the germline V gene are MNHNS and SASEGT. CDR3 loop: CASSELSYNEQFF. Written as DNA, the CDR3 is TGTGCCAGCAGTGAATTATCCTACAATGAGCAGTTCTTC.

This clone was recorded a few times. The gene calls are TRBV6-5 and TRBJ2-3; D not certain. Trimming left V 7 bases short and J 5 bases short, with 7 bases between. Germline V gives CDR1 MNHEY, CDR2 SVGAGI. This CDR3 comprises 11 residues. CDR3 coding DNA: TGTGCCAGCAAAAGACTAGATACGCAGTATTTT. It specifies CASKRLDTQYF.

The V call is TRBV7-3, the J call TRBJ2-3; D is perhaps TRBD2 (5 bases). Germline V lookup: CDR1 SGHTA, CDR2 FQGTGA. This CDR3 comprises 14 residues. V dropped 5 bases and J dropped 3 bases, with 12 bases sitting between them. In nucleotides, the CDR3 is TGTGCCAGCAGCCCCCAAGGAGGTACAGATACGCAGTATTTT. Translated: CASSPQGGTDTQYF.

The J gene is TRBJ2-1, the V gene TRBV5-1, with D possibly matching TRBD2 (5 bases). Germline loops: CDR1 SGHRS, CDR2 YFSETQ. Trimming pared 0 bases from V and 10 bases from J, leaving 14 bases between. This CDR3 spans 14 amino acids. This CDR3 is CASSLGLDSREQFF. As DNA, the CDR3 is TGCGCCAGCAGCTTGGGTTTGGACTCCCGAGAGCAGTTCTTC.

The CDR3 here is CAWSGTATRETQYF. The DNA for the CDR3 is TGTGCCTGGAGTGGGACAGCCACCAGGGAGACCCAGTACTTC. V and J are TRBV30 and TRBJ2-5; possible D gene TRBD1, 6 bases. This CDR3 region has 14 residues. CDR1 and CDR2 from the germline V gene are GTSNPN and SVGIG (reference sequence). V was trimmed by 1 base and J by 5 bases, leaving 14 bases between them. Using reference TRBV30 and TRBJ2-5 for the parts outside the CDR3, the full variable domain is SQTIHQWPATLVQPVGSPLSLECTVEGTSNPNLYWYRQAAGRGLQLLFYSVGIGQISSEVPQNLSASRPQDRQFILSSKKLLLSDSGFYLCAWSGTATRETQYFGPGTRLLVL.

Within the sample, this clone is medium-sized. The chain is built from TRBV19 and TRBJ2-7, with TRBD1 as a possible D gene (5 bases). The germline V and J ends were trimmed by 7 bases and 7 bases, with 11 bases remaining between them. The CDR3 loop spans 11 amino acids. Germline V gene sequence: CDR1 LNHDA, CDR2 SQIVND (reference sequence). CDR3 loop: CASKTKGEQYF. CDR3 in DNA: TGTGCCAGTAAAACTAAGGGGGAGCAGTACTTC.

This clone came up once. The chain couples TRBV2 to TRBJ1-5, with D maybe TRBD1 (5 bases). This CDR3 is 13 amino acids long. CDR1 SNHLY and CDR2 FYNNEI come from the germline V gene. Deletions cut 3 bases from V and 8 bases from J, with 11 bases between. CDR3 sequence reads: CASSEAGDEPQHF. Here the CDR3 DNA reads TGTGCCAGCAGTGAGGCGGGGGACGAGCCCCAGCATTTT.

This clone was detected only a few times. This chain joins TRBV7-9 and TRBJ2-1; 9 bases are a match to TRBD2. Trimming cost V 5 bases and J 8 bases; bases outside gene matches: 7. This CDR3 contains 14 residues. In germline, CDR1 is SEHNR, CDR2 FQNEAQ (reference sequence). The CDR3: CASSPSGALDEQFF. DNA for the CDR3: TGTGCCAGCAGCCCTAGCGGGGCCTTAGATGAGCAGTTCTTC.

The rearrangement links TRBV9 to TRBJ2-5, with D possibly TRBD2 on 6 matching bases. The CDR3 consists of 13 residues. The V gene's germline CDR1 is SGDLS and CDR2 YYNGEE. V shed 0 bases and J shed 8 bases, with 11 bases lying between them. The DNA for the CDR3 is TGTGCCAGCAGCGTAGGGGACGGGAGCACCCAGTACTTC. Translation gives CASSVGDGSTQYF.

The V and J genes are TRBV15 and TRBJ1-1; D gene uncertain. Germline V gene lookup returns CDR1 LNHNV and CDR2 YYDKDF (reference sequence). The CDR3 covers 15 residues. Deletions cut 8 bases from V and 1 base from J, with 17 bases between. The CDR3 loop reads CATDPGGTENTEAFF. Here the CDR3 DNA reads TGTGCCACCGACCCCGGAGGAACAGAGAACACTGAAGCTTTCTTT. The entire variable domain, with the rest obtained from reference TRBV15 and TRBJ1-1, is as follows: DAMVIQNPRYQVTQFGKPVTLSCSQTLNHNVMYWYQQKSSQAPKLLFHYYDKDFNNEADTPDNFQSRRPNTSFCFLDIRSPGLGDTAMYLCATDPGGTENTEAFFGQGTRLTVV.

The chain carries TRBV7-3 and TRBJ2-5; TRBD2 agrees at 14 bases. The length of the CDR3 is 15 residues. From germline, CDR1 is SGHTA and CDR2 FQGTGA. Trimming cost V 4 bases and J 5 bases; bases outside gene matches: 3. CDR3 in amino acids: CASSSGLAGVETQYF. The CDR3 DNA follows: TGTGCCAGCAGCTCGGGACTAGCGGGGGTGGAGACCCAGTACTTC.

A single count supports this clone. J is TRBJ1-1 and V is TRBV11-2; 9 bases align to TRBD1. The CDR3 has 14 residues. Germline trimming cut 2 bases from V and 7 bases from J; bases unmatched to any gene: 5. Germline CDR1 is SGHAT and CDR2 is FQNNGV. This CDR3 reads CASSLIRTGVEAFF. CDR3 DNA sequence: TGTGCCAGCAGCTTAATCCGGACAGGGGTTGAAGCTTTCTTT.

The rearrangement joins TRBV6-5 to TRBJ1-1; D ambiguous. The V end lost 2 bases, the J end lost 1 base, and 5 bases lay between the germline ends. Germline-derived CDR1 and CDR2 are MNHEY and SVGAGI. The CDR3 sequence is 13 residues long. CDR3 residues: CASSYAGNTEAFF. CDR3 bases: TGTGCCAGCAGTTACGCGGGGAACACTGAAGCTTTCTTT.

Notes on this clone: The sample has other DNA sequences that encode this CDR3 too. The chain couples TRBV30 to TRBJ2-7; 8 bases align to TRBD2. CDR1 and CDR2 from the germline V gene are GTSNPN and SVGIG (reference sequence). The CDR3 runs 12 residues. The J segment lost 3 bases and the V segment lost 5 bases, leaving 3 bases of the junction unmatched. CDR3 loop: CAWGLADYEQYF. Here the CDR3 DNA reads TGTGCCTGGGGACTAGCTGACTACGAGCAGTACTTC.

This clone was detected only a few times. The V gene is TRBV6-5, the J gene TRBJ1-3, with 10 bases that match TRBD1. Germline V gene data show CDR1 as MNHEY and CDR2 as SVGAGI. Germline trimming cut 8 bases from V and 4 bases from J; bases unmatched to any gene: 5. There are 14 residues in the CDR3. This CDR3 reads CASYRQGAGNTIYF. The CDR3 coding sequence is TGTGCCAGCTATAGACAGGGGGCGGGAAACACCATATATTTT.

The rearrangement links TRBV12-5 to TRBJ1-1, with D possibly being TRBD1 (6 bases). This CDR3 comprises 13 residues. Germline V gives CDR1 LGHNT, CDR2 FRNRAP. Trimming removed 6 bases from V and 2 bases from J, with 10 bases in between. The CDR3 loop reads CASGNRANTEAFF. The CDR3 nucleotides are TGTGCTAGTGGCAACAGGGCAAACACTGAAGCTTTCTTT.

This clone has only a few counts. The CDR3 is CASSGGQGENYGYTF. The CDR3 DNA is TGTGCCAGCAGCGGGGGACAGGGGGAGAACTATGGCTACACCTTC. The J gene is TRBJ1-2, the V gene TRBV5-6; 11 bases line up with TRBD1. Germline CDR1 is SGHDT and CDR2 is YYEEEE. V shed 4 bases and J 2 bases; nucleotides not matched to a gene: 4. This CDR3 has 15 residues.

V usage is TRBV7-3 and J usage is TRBJ1-6; D possibly corresponds to TRBD1 (6 bases). The germline gives CDR1 SGHTA, CDR2 FQGTGA. The CDR3 runs 14 residues. V was shortened by 8 bases and J by 5 bases, with 13 bases between the two germline ends. CDR3 nucleotides: TGTGCCAGCGGGTCGACAGGCGATAATTCACCCCTCCACTTT. It translates to CASGSTGDNSPLHF.

This clone is a singleton in its sample. The chain recombines TRBV6-1 with TRBJ1-5; D not certain. The CDR3 consists of 13 residues. The germline V gene encodes CDR1 MNHNS and CDR2 SASEGT. The V gene lost 6 bases and the J gene lost 6 bases, with 12 bases spanning the gap. The CDR3 DNA sequence: TGTGCCAGCAGCCAGTCGGCGGGTCAGCCCCAGCATTTT. Translated, it gives CASSQSAGQPQHF.

The chain is built from TRBV18 and TRBJ1-1; weak D call: TRBD1 (6 bases). CDR1 is KGHSH, CDR2 LQKENI, per germline. V was clipped by 2 bases and J by 6 bases, with 13 bases between them. The CDR3 sequence is 14 residues long. The CDR3 nucleotides read TGTGCCAGCTCACCAATACAGGGTTACGCTGAAGCTTTCTTT. Its translation: CASSPIQGYAEAFF.

Comments on this clone: The sample has other DNA sequences that encode this CDR3 too. The chain recombines TRBV30 with TRBJ2-5, with TRBD2 identical over 12 bases. CDR1 and CDR2 (germline): GTSNPN, SVGIG (reference sequence). The CDR3 is made up of 13 amino acids. Trimming removed 7 bases from V and 7 bases from J; junction bases left unmatched: 7. CDR3 sequence reads: CAYPPSGGGTQYF. The CDR3 nucleotides read TGTGCCTACCCCCCTAGCGGGGGGGGGACCCAGTACTTC.

The chain uses TRBV9 and TRBJ2-3, with D perhaps matching TRBD2 (5 bases). Germline lookup yields CDR1 SGDLS and CDR2 YYNGEE. V gave up 0 bases and J gave up 1 base, with 12 bases separating them. This CDR3 is 16 amino acids long. The chain's CDR3 is CASSVGVGDGTDTQYF. The CDR3 DNA sequence: TGTGCCAGCAGCGTAGGTGTGGGAGATGGCACAGATACGCAGTATTTT.

The chain links TRBV25-1 to TRBJ2-5; 8 bases line up with TRBD2. The end of the DNA is better explained by TRBJ2-7, so the J call may be wrong. The CDR3 runs 16 residues. Germline CDR1 MGHDK, CDR2 SYGVNS. The CDR3 sequence: CASSGRTSRGAYEQYF. Here the CDR3 DNA reads TGTGCCAGCAGTGGAAGGACTAGCCGTGGGGCCTACGAGCAGTACTTC.

The chain is built from TRBV7-9 and TRBJ2-1, with D unresolved. Trimming shortened V by 3 bases and J by 9 bases, and 3 bases separated the two germline ends. The CDR3 consists of 10 residues. CDR1 is SEHNR, CDR2 FQNEAQ, per germline (reference sequence). The CDR3 loop is CASSLVEQFF. CDR3 coding DNA: TGTGCCAGCAGCTTGGTTGAGCAGTTCTTC.

The V and J genes are TRBV6-4 and TRBJ1-3; D is undetermined. V lost 5 bases and J lost 1, with 6 bases in between. This CDR3 comprises 13 residues. The germline CDR1 and CDR2 sequences are MRHNA and SNTAGT. CDR3 sequence: CASSLMSGNTIYF. CDR3 DNA sequence: TGTGCCAGCAGTTTGATGTCTGGAAACACCATATATTTT.

As concerns this clone: At one end, the junction sequence differs from germline, possibly due to a read error. CDR3 nucleotide sequence: TGTGCTAGCACCCCAATTGACAGGGGGCTGGGAGAGACCCAGTACTTC. It specifies CASTPIDRGLGETQYF. V and J are TRBV7-7 and TRBJ2-5, with 10 bases lining up with TRBD1. Germline V CDR1 and CDR2: SSHAT, FNYEAQ (reference sequence). There are 16 residues in the CDR3.